Listed below are T cell receptor beta chains from one sample, sequenced in a study of T cells in Graves' hyperthyroidism and ophthalmopathy. One entry per CDR3 protein, called by TCRdb with MiXCR from the multiplex PCR reads. The table has roughly 710,000 distinct CDR3 sequences, 35% seen once; the top ten hold approximately 31%. Sample: blood. All receptors come from a woman in her forties with Graves' hyperthyroidism. CDR3s include the opening cysteine and the closing phenylalanine or tryptophan. The D gene is left open where the match is weak. Clone sizes are given selectively: once, few, many, or a class where the clone is expanded.

many NA TRBJ1-1 TRBV5-5 13 TGTGCCAGCAGCGTACAGACCTACACTGAAGCTTTCTTT CASSVQTYTEAFF
NA TRBD2 TRBJ2-3 TRBV29-1 14 TGCAGCGCCTCACTAGCGGGAGACGCAGATACGCAGTATTTT CSASLAGDADTQYF
many NA TRBJ2-7 TRBV7-2 14 TGTGCCAGCAGCTCTTTGACTCAAGCCTACGAGCAGTACTTC CASSSLTQAYEQYF
many NA TRBJ1-2 TRBV9 14 TGTGCCAGCAGCCCCGCCCCAGGGGAAGGAGGCTACACCTTC CASSPAPGEGGYTF
many TRBD1 TRBJ1-2 TRBV10-3 16 TGTGCCATCAGCCCCGGGGACAGGGGGGCTAACTATGGCTACACCTTC CAISPGDRGANYGYTF
NA NA TRBJ2-1 TRBV19 11 TGTGCCAGTAGGAGGGACCCCGAGCAGTTCTTC CASRRDPEQFF
many NA TRBJ1-2 TRBV29-1 13 TGCAGCTGTAAAAGCGCTGGACCAGGCGGCTACACCTTC CSCKSAGPGGYTF
many NA TRBJ1-2 TRBV27 15 TGTGCCAGCAGCCTAAGTGGACAGATCAACTATGGCTACACCTTC CASSLSGQINYGYTF
NA NA TRBJ2-7 TRBV2 13 TGTGCCAGCAGTACGTCCAGGAGCTACGAGCAGTACTTC CASSTSRSYEQYF
NA NA TRBJ1-5 TRBV6-7 12 TGTGCCAGGGAGATCTCTAATCAGCCCCAGCATTTT CAREISNQPQHF
many TRBD2 TRBJ2-7 TRBV7-6 16 TGTGCCAGCAGCTCCCGACTAGCGGGAGGCTCCTACGAGCAGTACTTC CASSSRLAGGSYEQYF
many TRBD1 TRBJ1-4 TRBV29-1 14 TGCAGCGTTGAAGCCGGGACAGGGGATGAAAAACTGTTTTTT CSVEAGTGDEKLFF
NA NA TRBJ2-2 TRBV19 14 TGTGCCAGTAGTACGAGGGTCTACACCGGGGAGCTGTTTTTT CASSTRVYTGELFF
NA TRBD1 TRBJ1-5 TRBV2 19 TGTGCCAGCAGTGAAGTGAGGGACAGGGCATGTTTAATGGATCAGCCCCAGCATTTT CASSEVRDRACLMDQPQHF
few NA TRBJ2-5 TRBV7-8 14 TGTGCCAGCAGCTTATATGAGGATGCAGAGACCCAGTACTTC CASSLYEDAETQYF
few NA TRBJ1-1 TRBV12-3/TRBV12-4 15 TGTGCCAGCAGTTTAGAGCGGGGCCCGAACACTGAAGCTTTCTTT CASSLERGPNTEAFF
few NA TRBJ2-7 TRBV10-3 14 TGTGCCATCAGTGAGGTCGGGGGGCAGGTGGAGCAGTACTTC CAISEVGGQVEQYF
NA TRBD1 TRBJ1-1 TRBV7-8 18 TGTGCCAGCAGCTTAGCGGGGACAGGGGGCCTGTTGGACACTGAAGCTTTCTTT CASSLAGTGGLLDTEAFF
NA NA TRBJ2-7 TRBV13 11 TGTGCCAGCAGGCGGGACAATGAGCAGTACTTC CASRRDNEQYF
many NA TRBJ1-6 TRBV10-3 13 TGTGCCATCAGTGCTAGGGAGGATTCACCCCTCCACTTT CAISAREDSPLHF
NA TRBD1 TRBJ1-2 TRBV6-1 17 TGTGCCAGCAGTCATAAATCCCCGGGACAGGCTTACTATGGCTACACCTTC CASSHKSPGQAYYGYTF
few NA TRBJ1-2 TRBV19 15 TGTGCCAGCAGTTACGGCGGGGCCCGTGGCTATGGCTACACCTTC CASSYGGARGYGYTF
NA NA TRBJ1-3 TRBV5-1 15 TGCGCCAGCAGCCAACCCAGGGAATCTGGAAACACCATATATTTT CASSQPRESGNTIYF
few TRBD1 TRBJ2-7 TRBV11-1 15 TGTGCCAGCAGCCCCTGGACAGGGGAGGCCTACGAGCAGTACTTC CASSPWTGEAYEQYF